Listed below are T cell receptor beta chains from one sample, sequenced in a study of cytomegalovirus exposure and HLA in healthy donors. The repertoire was sequenced with immunoSEQ multiplex PCR; TCRdb's copy has only in-frame clones and lacks some. There are tens of thousands of clones in the sample; 60% to 80% occur only once, and approximately 8.9% lies in the top ten. The specimen sequenced was PBMCs. Source of these receptors: a woman in her twenties or thirties in good health and CMV-seropositive. The CDR3 runs from the conserved cysteine through the conserved F or W. Each record gives: J gene, clone size, D gene, CDR3 length, V gene, CDR3 protein, CDR3 DNA. The D gene is left open where the match is weak. Rows may omit the clone size; those that give it use once, few, many or a size class.

J gene: TRBJ1-2
clone size: -
D gene: -
CDR3 length: 14
V gene: TRBV2
CDR3 protein: CASTVTGVNYGYTF
CDR3 DNA: TGTGCCAGCACAGTGACGGGAGTCAACTATGGCTACACCTTC

J gene: TRBJ1-4
clone size: -
D gene: TRBD1
CDR3 length: 14
V gene: TRBV5-1
CDR3 protein: CASSPGQGPEKLFF
CDR3 DNA: TGCGCCAGCAGCCCGGGACAGGGTCCTGAAAAACTGTTTTTT

J gene: TRBJ2-1
clone size: few
D gene: TRBD1
CDR3 length: 12
V gene: TRBV7-9
CDR3 protein: CASSSGQGAEFF
CDR3 DNA: TGTGCCAGCAGCTCGGGACAGGGAGCGGAGTTCTTC

J gene: TRBJ1-1
clone size: -
D gene: -
CDR3 length: 14
V gene: TRBV30
CDR3 protein: CAWGGGGGTTEAFF
CDR3 DNA: TGTGCCTGGGGCGGTGGGGGGGGAACTACTGAAGCTTTCTTT

J gene: TRBJ1-4
clone size: -
D gene: -
CDR3 length: 14
V gene: TRBV6-5
CDR3 protein: CASSYDRGSEKLFF
CDR3 DNA: TGTGCCAGCAGTTACGATAGGGGTAGTGAAAAACTGTTTTTT

J gene: TRBJ1-4
clone size: -
D gene: -
CDR3 length: 14
V gene: TRBV5-1
CDR3 protein: CASSLGSLREKLFF
CDR3 DNA: TGCGCCAGCAGCTTAGGGAGCCTCAGGGAAAAACTGTTTTTT

J gene: TRBJ1-5
clone size: -
D gene: TRBD1
CDR3 length: 19
V gene: TRBV2
CDR3 protein: CASSSSSGTGGRFWQPQHF
CDR3 DNA: TGTGCCAGCAGTTCTAGTTCCGGGACAGGGGGCCGGTTTTGGCAGCCCCAGCATTTT

J gene: TRBJ1-4
clone size: few
D gene: TRBD1
CDR3 length: 15
V gene: TRBV5-5
CDR3 protein: CASSFIGTGSEKLFF
CDR3 DNA: TGTGCCAGCAGCTTTATAGGGACAGGGAGTGAAAAACTGTTTTTT

J gene: TRBJ2-2
clone size: -
D gene: TRBD1
CDR3 length: 16
V gene: TRBV4-2
CDR3 protein: CASSQPTGSNTGELFF
CDR3 DNA: TGTGCCAGCAGCCAGCCGACAGGGTCGAACACCGGGGAGCTGTTTTTT

J gene: TRBJ2-3
clone size: -
D gene: TRBD2
CDR3 length: 15
V gene: TRBV7-8
CDR3 protein: CASSFSGRGGLTQYF
CDR3 DNA: TGTGCCAGCAGCTTTAGCGGGCGGGGGGGATTGACGCAGTATTTT

J gene: TRBJ2-7
clone size: -
D gene: -
CDR3 length: 17
V gene: TRBV27
CDR3 protein: CASSLDSRTGQPYEQYF
CDR3 DNA: TGTGCCAGCAGTTTAGATAGTAGGACGGGACAACCCTACGAGCAGTACTTC

J gene: TRBJ1-1
clone size: -
D gene: -
CDR3 length: 12
V gene: TRBV25-1
CDR3 protein: CASSGKLGGTFF
CDR3 DNA: TGTGCCAGCAGTGGAAAGCTGGGGGGGACTTTCTTT

J gene: TRBJ1-1
clone size: -
D gene: -
CDR3 length: 14
V gene: TRBV4-1
CDR3 protein: CASSLLSGGTEAFF
CDR3 DNA: TGCGCCAGCAGCCTCCTATCGGGGGGCACTGAAGCTTTCTTT

J gene: TRBJ2-2
clone size: -
D gene: TRBD1
CDR3 length: 15
V gene: TRBV6-1
CDR3 protein: CASSRDRGHTGELFF
CDR3 DNA: TGTGCCAGCAGCCGGGACAGGGGTCACACCGGGGAGCTGTTTTTT

J gene: TRBJ2-1
clone size: -
D gene: TRBD1
CDR3 length: 12
V gene: TRBV10-3
CDR3 protein: CAIQGDSNEQFF
CDR3 DNA: TGTGCCATCCAAGGGGACAGCAATGAGCAGTTCTTC

J gene: TRBJ1-5
clone size: -
D gene: TRBD1
CDR3 length: 15
V gene: TRBV13
CDR3 protein: CASSLGRGIDQPQHF
CDR3 DNA: TGTGCCAGCAGCTTGGGCAGGGGGATAGATCAGCCCCAGCATTTT

J gene: TRBJ2-3
clone size: -
D gene: TRBD1
CDR3 length: 15
V gene: TRBV7-9
CDR3 protein: CASSSTGPGTDTQYF
CDR3 DNA: TGTGCCAGCAGCTCGACAGGGCCTGGCACAGATACGCAGTATTTT

J gene: TRBJ1-6
clone size: -
D gene: -
CDR3 length: 14
V gene: TRBV6-5
CDR3 protein: CASSPGTLTTPLHF
CDR3 DNA: TGTGCCAGCAGTCCCGGGACTCTTACAACACCCCTCCACTTT

J gene: TRBJ1-1
clone size: -
D gene: -
CDR3 length: 14
V gene: TRBV19
CDR3 protein: CASSIEGAGTEAFF
CDR3 DNA: TGTGCCAGTAGTATAGAGGGGGCTGGAACTGAAGCTTTCTTT

J gene: TRBJ1-1
clone size: few
D gene: -
CDR3 length: 11
V gene: TRBV6-5
CDR3 protein: CASSYNGEAFF
CDR3 DNA: TGTGCCAGCAGTTATAACGGTGAAGCTTTCTTT

J gene: TRBJ2-6
clone size: once
D gene: TRBD1
CDR3 length: 18
V gene: TRBV18
CDR3 protein: CASSSRTGALSGANVLTF
CDR3 DNA: TGTGCCAGCTCATCGAGGACAGGGGCGCTATCTGGGGCCAACGTCCTGACTTTC

J gene: TRBJ1-1
clone size: -
D gene: TRBD1
CDR3 length: 15
V gene: TRBV6-6
CDR3 protein: CASSSRDRGVTEAFF
CDR3 DNA: TGTGCCAGCAGTTCCCGGGACAGGGGGGTCACTGAAGCTTTCTTT

J gene: TRBJ2-1
clone size: -
D gene: -
CDR3 length: 13
V gene: TRBV6-5
CDR3 protein: CATRLYTYNEQFF
CDR3 DNA: TGTGCCACCAGACTGTATACCTACAATGAGCAGTTCTTC

J gene: TRBJ1-2
clone size: few
D gene: -
CDR3 length: 13
V gene: TRBV2
CDR3 protein: CASSKRGGDGYPF
CDR3 DNA: TGTGCCAGCAGCAAGCGGGGGGGGGATGGCTACCCCTTC

J gene: TRBJ1-1
clone size: few
D gene: -
CDR3 length: 13
V gene: TRBV5-6
CDR3 protein: CASSLSHLGEAFF
CDR3 DNA: TGTGCCAGCAGCTTGAGTCACCTCGGTGAAGCTTTCTTT

J gene: TRBJ1-4
clone size: -
D gene: -
CDR3 length: 15
V gene: TRBV6-1
CDR3 protein: CASRGYTASGEKLFF
CDR3 DNA: TGTGCCAGTAGGGGATATACAGCGTCGGGTGAAAAACTGTTTTTT

J gene: TRBJ2-7
clone size: -
D gene: -
CDR3 length: 16
V gene: TRBV7-3
CDR3 protein: CASSFIAGSTSYEQYF
CDR3 DNA: TGTGCCAGCAGCTTCATCGCCGGGTCTACTTCCTACGAGCAGTACTTC

J gene: TRBJ2-7
clone size: -
D gene: TRBD2
CDR3 length: 14
V gene: TRBV28
CDR3 protein: CASRGGGGRNEQYF
CDR3 DNA: TGTGCCAGCAGGGGAGGCGGGGGTAGGAACGAGCAGTACTTC

J gene: TRBJ1-1
clone size: -
D gene: TRBD1
CDR3 length: 13
V gene: TRBV2
CDR3 protein: CASRGQGATEAFF
CDR3 DNA: TGTGCCAGCAGAGGACAGGGGGCGACTGAAGCTTTCTTT

J gene: TRBJ2-5
clone size: -
D gene: -
CDR3 length: 13
V gene: TRBV27
CDR3 protein: CASSLSYQETQYF
CDR3 DNA: TGTGCCAGCTCCCTATCGTACCAAGAGACCCAGTACTTC

J gene: TRBJ2-5
clone size: -
D gene: TRBD2
CDR3 length: 17
V gene: TRBV19
CDR3 protein: CASSSPSLAGVQETQYF
CDR3 DNA: TGTGCCAGTTCATCCCCTTCACTAGCGGGGGTACAAGAGACCCAGTACTTC

J gene: TRBJ2-2
clone size: -
D gene: TRBD2
CDR3 length: 14
V gene: TRBV19
CDR3 protein: CASKGLADTGELFF
CDR3 DNA: TGTGCCAGTAAAGGACTAGCGGATACCGGGGAGCTGTTTTTT

J gene: TRBJ2-2
clone size: few
D gene: -
CDR3 length: 13
V gene: TRBV19
CDR3 protein: CASRPQGTGELFF
CDR3 DNA: TGTGCCAGTAGACCGCAGGGGACCGGGGAGCTGTTTTTT

J gene: TRBJ2-2
clone size: -
D gene: -
CDR3 length: 13
V gene: TRBV28
CDR3 protein: CASVAHNTGELFF
CDR3 DNA: TGTGCCAGCGTAGCGCATAACACCGGGGAGCTGTTTTTT

J gene: TRBJ2-1
clone size: few
D gene: -
CDR3 length: 11
V gene: TRBV6-5
CDR3 protein: CASTQYNEQFF
CDR3 DNA: TGTGCCAGCACCCAATACAATGAGCAGTTCTTC

J gene: TRBJ1-2
clone size: -
D gene: TRBD1
CDR3 length: 13
V gene: TRBV6-1
CDR3 protein: CASSEPTRQGPGF
CDR3 DNA: TGTGCCAGCAGTGAACCTACCCGACAGGGCCCGGGCTTC

J gene: TRBJ1-1
clone size: -
D gene: -
CDR3 length: 16
V gene: TRBV11-2
CDR3 protein: CASSRGGGRGGTEAFF
CDR3 DNA: TGTGCCAGCAGCCGGGGGGGCGGCAGGGGAGGAACTGAAGCTTTCTTT

J gene: TRBJ2-1
clone size: -
D gene: TRBD1
CDR3 length: 15
V gene: TRBV5-1
CDR3 protein: CASSEGQGTHNEQFF
CDR3 DNA: TGCGCCAGCAGCGAAGGACAGGGCACCCACAATGAGCAGTTCTTC

J gene: TRBJ1-1
clone size: few
D gene: -
CDR3 length: 11
V gene: TRBV2
CDR3 protein: CARGGRTEAFF
CDR3 DNA: TGTGCCAGGGGGGGGAGAACTGAAGCTTTCTTT

J gene: TRBJ2-7
clone size: -
D gene: -
CDR3 length: 14
V gene: TRBV5-6
CDR3 protein: CASSPPAVSYEQYF
CDR3 DNA: TGTGCCAGCAGCCCTCCAGCGGTATCCTACGAGCAGTACTTC

J gene: TRBJ1-2
clone size: -
D gene: -
CDR3 length: 13
V gene: TRBV7-8
CDR3 protein: CASRGGPGDGYTF
CDR3 DNA: TGTGCCAGCAGGGGGGGTCCAGGTGATGGCTACACCTTC

J gene: TRBJ1-1
clone size: -
D gene: -
CDR3 length: 13
V gene: TRBV6-4
CDR3 protein: CASSDLPGGEAFF
CDR3 DNA: TGTGCCAGCAGTGACCTCCCGGGGGGTGAAGCTTTCTTT

J gene: TRBJ2-3
clone size: -
D gene: -
CDR3 length: 13
V gene: TRBV19
CDR3 protein: CASRRDGTDTQYF
CDR3 DNA: TGTGCCAGCCGAAGAGATGGCACAGATACGCAGTATTTT

J gene: TRBJ2-7
clone size: -
D gene: -
CDR3 length: 13
V gene: TRBV28
CDR3 protein: CASSLGTFYEQYF
CDR3 DNA: TGTGCCAGCAGTTTAGGGACATTCTACGAGCAGTACTTC

J gene: TRBJ2-7
clone size: -
D gene: -
CDR3 length: 13
V gene: TRBV2
CDR3 protein: CASNGQLLYEQYF
CDR3 DNA: TGTGCCAGCAATGGGCAGTTACTCTACGAGCAGTACTTC

J gene: TRBJ2-5
clone size: -
D gene: TRBD1
CDR3 length: 17
V gene: TRBV9
CDR3 protein: CASSVDGTGAGAGTQYF
CDR3 DNA: TGTGCCAGCAGCGTAGACGGAACAGGGGCCGGGGCGGGGACCCAGTACTTC

J gene: TRBJ2-2
clone size: -
D gene: -
CDR3 length: 15
V gene: TRBV7-9
CDR3 protein: CASSPPWGRTGELFF
CDR3 DNA: TGTGCCAGCAGCCCCCCGTGGGGGCGAACCGGGGAGCTGTTTTTT

J gene: TRBJ1-5
clone size: -
D gene: -
CDR3 length: 13
V gene: TRBV30
CDR3 protein: CAWSVGGNQPQHF
CDR3 DNA: TGTGCCTGGAGTGTGGGGGGGAATCAGCCCCAGCATTTT

J gene: TRBJ1-2
clone size: few
D gene: -
CDR3 length: 13
V gene: TRBV6-1
CDR3 protein: CARPQQIRYGYTF
CDR3 DNA: TGTGCCAGACCCCAACAGATACGCTATGGCTACACCTTC

J gene: TRBJ1-2
clone size: -
D gene: TRBD1
CDR3 length: 14
V gene: TRBV7-8
CDR3 protein: CASSRNGQAYGYTF
CDR3 DNA: TGTGCCAGCAGCAGAAACGGACAGGCCTATGGCTACACCTTC

J gene: TRBJ2-3
clone size: -
D gene: TRBD2
CDR3 length: 16
V gene: TRBV5-1
CDR3 protein: CASSVGTSGNTDTQYF
CDR3 DNA: TGCGCCAGCAGCGTCGGGACTAGCGGAAACACAGATACGCAGTATTTT

J gene: TRBJ2-1
clone size: -
D gene: -
CDR3 length: 18
V gene: TRBV5-4
CDR3 protein: CASSRDGLGEGSYNEQFF
CDR3 DNA: TGTGCCAGCAGCCGCGATGGATTAGGGGAAGGGTCCTACAATGAGCAGTTCTTC

J gene: TRBJ2-3
clone size: -
D gene: TRBD2
CDR3 length: 16
V gene: TRBV7-2
CDR3 protein: CASNPGTRAGTDTQYF
CDR3 DNA: TGTGCCAGCAACCCGGGGACTAGGGCGGGCACAGATACGCAGTATTTT

J gene: TRBJ2-1
clone size: -
D gene: TRBD1
CDR3 length: 15
V gene: TRBV28
CDR3 protein: CASSYGQGLRNEQFF
CDR3 DNA: TGTGCCAGCAGTTACGGACAGGGCCTAAGGAATGAGCAGTTCTTC

J gene: TRBJ2-3
clone size: once
D gene: -
CDR3 length: 15
V gene: TRBV19
CDR3 protein: CASIQPGGPLNTQYF
CDR3 DNA: TGTGCCAGTATTCAGCCCGGAGGGCCCCTTAATACGCAGTATTTT

J gene: TRBJ2-5
clone size: -
D gene: TRBD1
CDR3 length: 15
V gene: TRBV19
CDR3 protein: CASSAGTANQETQYF
CDR3 DNA: TGTGCCAGTAGCGCCGGGACAGCGAACCAAGAGACCCAGTACTTC

J gene: TRBJ1-2
clone size: -
D gene: TRBD1
CDR3 length: 15
V gene: TRBV6-4
CDR3 protein: CASSETGVPPYGYTF
CDR3 DNA: TGTGCCAGCAGTGAAACAGGGGTCCCCCCCTATGGCTACACCTTC

J gene: TRBJ2-1
clone size: -
D gene: -
CDR3 length: 14
V gene: TRBV4-1
CDR3 protein: CASSPGGTYNEQFF
CDR3 DNA: TGCGCCAGCAGCCCCGGGGGTACCTACAATGAGCAGTTCTTC